This entry lists 28 T cell receptor beta chains sequenced from one sample in a study of blood T cell repertoires in COVID-19. Clones were sequenced by immunoSEQ multiplex PCR, and TCRdb holds only the in-frame ones, with some missing. Altogether 150,000 to 200,000 clones are present, over 70% being singletons, with the ten largest covering over 6.5%. Sample: peripheral blood. These TCRs come from a woman in her thirties or forties with COVID-19, enrolled during active disease.

This clone was observed once. The rearrangement joins TRBV28 to TRBJ1-5; D is perhaps TRBD1 (6 bases). CDR3 length equals 15 residues. V was shortened by 3 bases and J by 1 base, with 10 bases between the two germline ends. From germline, CDR1 is MDHEN and CDR2 SYDVKM. This chain's CDR3 is CASSFRGASNQPQHF. The CDR3, as DNA: TGTGCCAGCAGTTTCCGGGGGGCGAGCAATCAGCCCCAGCATTTT.

As regards this clone: This sample includes further DNA sequences coding for the same CDR3. The chain is built from TRBV6-5 and TRBJ2-3; TRBD2 might be the D (6 bases). CDR1 and CDR2 (germline): MNHEY, SVGAGI. CDR3 length: 15 amino acids. Trimming removed 3 bases at V and 4 bases at J, with 14 bases between. The CDR3 loop reads CASSYLGGVSDTQYF. The CDR3 bases are TGTGCCAGCAGTTATCTCGGAGGGGTATCAGATACGCAGTATTTT.

This clone has a handful of counts. The V call is TRBV14, the J call TRBJ2-7; D call uncertain. This CDR3 spans 14 amino acids. CDR1 SGHDN and CDR2 FVKESK come from the germline V gene. V dropped 0 bases and J dropped 6 bases, with 12 bases sitting between them. CDR3 residues: CASSQDLIGGEQYF. The CDR3, as DNA: TGTGCCAGCAGCCAAGATTTGATCGGCGGCGAGCAGTACTTC.

Here the CDR3 reads CASSSLPGQTNEKLFF. The CDR3 DNA is TGTGCCAGCAGCTCCCTTCCGGGACAGACTAATGAAAAACTGTTTTTT. This chain links TRBV7-9 with TRBJ1-4; 7 positions agree with TRBD1. In germline, CDR1 is SEHNR, CDR2 FQNEAQ (reference sequence). The length of the CDR3 is 16 residues. Germline trimming cut 4 bases from V and 2 bases from J; bases unmatched to any gene: 7.

This chain connects TRBV29-1 to TRBJ2-7; possible D gene TRBD1, 6 bases. The CDR3 sequence is 14 residues long. Germline-derived CDR1 and CDR2 are SQVTM and ANQGSEA. The ends were cut back, 2 bases at V and 5 bases at J, with 16 bases in the middle. The CDR3: CSVERGTLGHEQYF. In DNA form, the CDR3 reads TGCAGCGTTGAAAGGGGGACACTGGGCCACGAGCAGTACTTC.

The rearrangement links TRBV19 to TRBJ1-1, with TRBD1 identical over 10 bases. The CDR3 consists of 18 residues. Per germline, CDR1 LNHDA and CDR2 SQIVND (reference sequence). Germline trimming cut 2 bases from V and 1 base from J; bases unmatched to any gene: 10. The chain's CDR3 is CASSIKTGGPLTNTEAFF. The CDR3, as DNA: TGTGCCAGTAGTATAAAGACAGGGGGCCCCCTTACGAACACTGAAGCTTTCTTT.

The chain joins TRBV9 to TRBJ1-5; weak D call: TRBD1 (6 bases). The germline V gene has CDR1 SGDLS and CDR2 YYNGEE. CDR3 length: 15 residues. V was pared by 0 bases and J by 2 bases, with 9 bases between. DNA of the CDR3: TGTGCCAGCAGCGTAGAGGGGGTGGGCAATCAGCCCCAGCATTTT. Translation gives CASSVEGVGNQPQHF.

The genes are TRBV10-3 and TRBJ1-5; D may be TRBD1 (5 bases). This CDR3 is built from 14 residues. Per germline, CDR1 ENHRY and CDR2 SYGVKD. The V gene lost 1 base and the J gene lost 5 bases, with 9 bases spanning the gap. The CDR3 nucleotides are TGTGCCATCAGTGAGTTGGGCAGGGATCAGCCCCAGCATTTT. Protein product: CAISELGRDQPQHF.

The CDR3: CATQTSGRAGTYNEQFF. The CDR3 DNA is TGTGCCACCCAGACTAGCGGGAGAGCTGGTACCTACAATGAGCAGTTCTTC. The V gene is TRBV15, the J gene TRBJ2-1; 12 positions match TRBD2. Per germline, CDR1 LNHNV and CDR2 YYDKDF (reference sequence). Losses at the gene ends were 8 bases for V and 2 bases for J; bases not matched to a gene: 10. The CDR3 is made up of 17 amino acids.

This clone has more than one count but fewer than ten. The chain couples TRBV10-1 to TRBJ2-2, with D tentatively TRBD2 (7 bases). Trimming removed 4 bases from V and 4 bases from J, with 10 bases in between. The CDR3 runs 14 residues. Germline values: CDR1 WNHNN, CDR2 SYGVQD (reference sequence). CDR3: CASSGGGGTGELFF. The CDR3 DNA reads as TGCGCCAGCAGTGGAGGGGGGGGCACCGGGGAGCTGTTTTTT.

The chain has TRBV28 and TRBJ2-7, with 10 bases that match TRBD1. This CDR3 comprises 15 residues. Germline lookup yields CDR1 MDHEN and CDR2 SYDVKM. After removal of 6 bases from V and 6 bases from J, the junction contained 11 bases not matched to a gene. Here the CDR3 reads CASRNARQGAREQYF. The CDR3 bases are TGTGCCAGCAGAAACGCCAGACAGGGGGCGCGCGAGCAGTACTTC.

The chain employs TRBV5-1 and TRBJ2-2, with a possible D match to TRBD2 (5 bases). V lost 5 bases, J lost 4 bases, and 15 bases lay in between. CDR3 size: 15 residues. Per germline, CDR1 SGHRS and CDR2 YFSETQ. The CDR3 DNA is TGCGCCAGCAGAATAGAAGGACTTAGCACCGGGGAGCTGTTTTTT. Its translation is CASRIEGLSTGELFF. Looking up the rest from reference TRBV5-1 and TRBJ2-2 gives the full variable domain: KAGVTQTPRYLIKTRGQQVTLSCSPISGHRSVSWYQQTPGQGLQFLFEYFSETQRNKGNFPGRFSGRQFSNSRSEMNVSTLELGDSALYLCASRIEGLSTGELFFGEGSRLTVL.

The rearrangement uses TRBV6-5 and TRBJ2-3; D remains ambiguous. Germline values: CDR1 MNHEY, CDR2 SVGAGI. Trimming left V 0 bases short and J 3 bases short, with 10 bases between. This CDR3 is built from 15 residues. The CDR3 sequence: CASSYSTRLTDTQYF. CDR3 in DNA: TGTGCCAGCAGTTACTCGACACGGTTAACAGATACGCAGTATTTT.

This chain joins TRBV7-6 and TRBJ1-1, with D perhaps matching TRBD1 (6 bases). Trimming took off 5 bases at V and 5 bases at J, with 12 bases between the two ends. CDR3 length: 13 amino acids. The germline CDR1 and CDR2 sequences are SGHVS and FNYEAQ. The DNA for the CDR3 is TGTGCCAGCAGCCCGGGCCAGGGGACTGAAGCTTTCTTT. This gives the protein CASSPGQGTEAFF. Full variable domain (rest looked up from reference TRBV7-6 and TRBJ1-1): GAGVSQSPRYKVTKRGQDVALRCDPISGHVSLYWYRQALGQGPEFLTYFNYEAQQDKSGLPNDRFSAERPEGSISTLTIQRTEQRDSAMYRCASSPGQGTEAFFGQGTRLTVV.

The rearrangement uses TRBV27 and TRBJ1-1; the D gene is possibly TRBD1 (5 bases). Germline V CDR1 and CDR2: MNHEY, SMNVEV (reference sequence). This CDR3 has 14 amino acids. V was pared by 5 bases and J by 1 base, with 11 bases between. In DNA, the CDR3 is TGTGCCAGCAGTCCAGGGTGGTCGAACACTGAAGCTTTCTTT. It specifies CASSPGWSNTEAFF.

The rearrangement uses TRBV11-2 and TRBJ2-7, with D possibly being TRBD1 (5 bases). This CDR3 is 15 amino acids long. Trimming pared 3 bases from V and 5 bases from J, leaving 17 bases between. Germline V gene data show CDR1 as SGHAT and CDR2 as FQNNGV. The CDR3 loop reads CASSFSRALLDEQYF. CDR3 in DNA: TGTGCCAGCAGCTTTAGCAGGGCCCTCCTAGACGAGCAGTACTTC. Based on the CDR3 plus reference TRBV11-2 and TRBJ2-7, the full variable domain is EAGVAQSPRYKIIEKRQSVAFWCNPISGHATLYWYQQILGQGPKLLIQFQNNGVVDDSQLPKDRFSAERLKGVDSTLKIQPAKLEDSAVYLCASSFSRALLDEQYFGPGTRLTVT.

The chain joins TRBV18 to TRBJ1-3; D gene uncertain. The CDR3 extends over 17 amino acids. Trimming removed 2 bases at V and 0 bases at J, with 14 bases between. The germline gives CDR1 KGHSH, CDR2 LQKENI. The CDR3, as DNA: TGTGCCAGCTCACCAAAAGCGGCGGCCAGCTCTGGAAACACCATATATTTT. Protein sequence: CASSPKAAASSGNTIYF.

This chain uses TRBV7-8 with TRBJ2-1; TRBD2 aligns across 11 bases. The CDR3 runs to 19 residues. Germline CDR1 SGHVS, CDR2 FQNEAQ. J was trimmed by 2 bases and V by 4 bases; bases with no gene match: 13. The CDR3 protein is CASSSYSGGASSAYNEQFF. The CDR3 nucleotides are TGTGCCAGCAGCTCGTATAGCGGGGGGGCCTCGTCGGCCTACAATGAGCAGTTCTTC.

This clone was picked up a small number of times. CDR3 region: CASSYGTGPEKLFF. The CDR3 region has the DNA TGTGCCAGCAGTTACGGGACAGGACCTGAAAAACTGTTTTTT. The chain links TRBV6-5 to TRBJ1-4; 8 nucleotides agree with TRBD1. The J segment lost 7 bases and the V segment lost 2 bases, leaving 3 bases of the junction unmatched. CDR3 length: 14 residues. The germline V gene has CDR1 MNHEY and CDR2 SVGAGI.

The V gene is TRBV13, the J gene TRBJ1-1, with D unclear. Trimming shortened V by 4 bases and J by 1 base, and 4 bases separated the two germline ends. The CDR3 has 12 amino acids. Germline lookup yields CDR1 PRHDT and CDR2 FYEKMQ (reference sequence). The CDR3 DNA reads TGTGCCAGCAGCTCCAGGAACACTGAAGCTTTCTTT. Its protein product is CASSSRNTEAFF. Combining the CDR3 with reference TRBV13 and TRBJ1-1 gives the whole variable domain AAGVIQSPRHLIKEKRETATLKCYPIPRHDTVYWYQQGPGQDPQFLISFYEKMQSDKGSIPDRFSAQQFSDYHSELNMSSLELGDSALYFCASSSRNTEAFFGQGTRLTVV.

The chain recombines TRBV6-5 with TRBJ1-3; 7 nucleotides align to TRBD1. This CDR3 comprises 16 residues. V gave up 6 bases and J gave up 0 bases; unmatched junction bases: 8. Germline loops: CDR1 MNHEY, CDR2 SVGAGI. CDR3 bases: TGTGCCAGCAGATACGCCCGGGACAGCTCTGGAAACACCATATATTTT. Its protein product is CASRYARDSSGNTIYF.

Only a few counts were recorded for this clone. The genes are TRBV4-2 and TRBJ1-2; 8 nucleotides line up with TRBD1. The CDR3 length is 14 residues. With V trimmed by 4 bases and J by 6 bases, 7 bases remained unmatched. The V gene's germline CDR1 is LGHNA and CDR2 YNFKEQ. The CDR3 DNA reads as TGTGCCAGCAGCCCGACAGGGGTGGAAGATGGCTACACCTTC. As protein: CASSPTGVEDGYTF.

The gene calls are TRBV9 and TRBJ1-1, with a possible D match to TRBD1 (6 bases). This CDR3 has 13 amino acids. The germline V and J ends were trimmed by 0 bases and 10 bases, with 13 bases remaining between them. From germline, CDR1 is SGDLS and CDR2 YYNGEE. As DNA, the CDR3 is TGTGCCAGCAGCGTAGATGGGGGCAGTTCAGCTTTCTTT. Translation gives CASSVDGGSSAFF. Supplemented by reference TRBV9 and TRBJ1-1, the full variable domain reads DSGVTQTPKHLITATGQRVTLRCSPRSGDLSVYWYQQSLDQGLQFLIQYYNGEERAKGNILERFSAQQFPDLHSELNLSSLELGDSALYFCASSVDGGSSAFFGQGTRLTVV.

The J gene is TRBJ2-7, the V gene TRBV12-3 or TRBV12-4, with a weak D call TRBD1 (5 bases). V was cut by 5 bases and J by 3 bases, with 8 bases left in between. This CDR3 comprises 12 residues. CDR3 bases: TGTGCCAGCAGTCCAGGGATCTACGAGCAGTACTTC. Translation: CASSPGIYEQYF.

This clone was detected only once. The chain links TRBV13 to TRBJ1-4; D ambiguous. The germline V gene encodes CDR1 PRHDT and CDR2 FYEKMQ (reference sequence). This CDR3 contains 18 residues. Trimming removed 0 bases from V and 6 bases from J, with 20 bases in between. DNA of the CDR3: TGTGCCAGCAGCTTAGGCCTGGGTTGGTTATCCGGGTATGAAAAACTGTTTTTT. It is translated as CASSLGLGWLSGYEKLFF.

The chain carries TRBV5-4 and TRBJ2-7; D is unclear. V was shortened by 2 bases and J by 4 bases, with 10 bases between the two germline ends. This CDR3 contains 13 residues. Germline lookup yields CDR1 SGHNT and CDR2 YYREEE (reference sequence). The CDR3 loop reads CASSFPLKYEQYF. As DNA, the CDR3 is TGTGCCAGCAGCTTCCCGCTAAAGTACGAGCAGTACTTC.

The chain couples TRBV10-1 to TRBJ2-1, with D maybe TRBD2 (6 bases). V lost 6 bases and J lost 5, with 20 bases in between. The CDR3 consists of 16 residues. Germline CDR1 and CDR2: WNHNN and SYGVQD (reference sequence). The CDR3: CASRGRVAETNNEQFF. Written as DNA, the CDR3 is TGCGCCAGCAGGGGGCGGGTAGCGGAAACTAACAATGAGCAGTTCTTC.

There are a few counts of this clone. The rearrangement joins TRBV18 to TRBJ1-5; D might be TRBD1 (5 bases). The CDR3 length is 15 residues. In germline, CDR1 is KGHSH, CDR2 LQKENI. V was shortened by 2 bases and J by 3 bases, with 11 bases between the two germline ends. The CDR3: CASSPKGDSNQPQHF. The CDR3, as DNA: TGTGCCAGCTCACCAAAAGGGGACTCCAATCAGCCCCAGCATTTT.